This T cell receptor beta chain appears in the sequencing data of a study of OX40 agonist ivuxolimab in advanced cancers. On the study more broadly: Patients were dosed with the agonistic anti-OX40 (CD134) antibody ivuxolimab.

Study results and caveats: Nonresponders included some who also had low normalized T-cell clonal expansion. CD4+ and CD8+ T cells in blood underwent clonal expansion by week 6 at 0.1 to 3.0 mg/kg. Expanded clones were, on average, more numerous in CD8+ T cells than in CD4+.

This clone was detected only once. The antigen is undetermined. Assay: immunoSEQ multiplex PCR; the TCRdb copy retains only in-frame clones and omits some. The sample has some 64,000 clones, more than 90% seen once. CDR1 and CDR2 (germline): SGHRS, YFSETQ. Trimming removed 0 bases from V and 3 bases from J, with 7 bases in between. The CDR3 is 13 amino acids. The chain is built from TRBV5-1 and TRBJ2-7; D unresolved. The specimen comprised CD4+ or CD8+ T cells sorted from blood, sampled in a trial of the OX40 agonist ivuxolimab. This TCR was sampled from an adult with an advanced solid tumor such as melanoma, head and neck, liver or kidney cancer. Written as DNA, the CDR3 is TGCGCCAGCAGCTTGGCCTATAGCTACGAGCAGTACTTC. This translates into CASSLAYSYEQYF.